Each of the 25 T cell receptor beta chains below was sequenced from the same sample in a study of CD8 T cells in ankylosing spondylitis (TCRdb year 2017). The library was generated by 5' RACE. Sequencing was performed on an Illumina HiSeq 2500. Using fastp trimming at Q25 and MiXCR clonotype assembly, TCRdb reanalyzed the public sequencing data and kept in-frame beta chains. When rows share a CDR3 protein, they turn into one entry using the most common DNA and genes. Across this sample there are under 150,000 distinct CDR3 sequences, with roughly 8% seen only once. About 7.3% of the sample rests with the top ten. The sequencing sample was made of synovial fluid, either unsorted or a sorted T cell fraction (not recorded which). Every receptor here comes from a male donor with ankylosing spondylitis.

This clonotype was recorded many times. The V gene is TRBV6-1, the J gene TRBJ2-2, with 9 bases aligning to TRBD2. V gave up 6 bases and J gave up 0 bases; unmatched junction bases: 5. CDR3 length: 16 amino acids. Looked up from germline, CDR1 is MNHNS and CDR2 is SASEGT. CDR3 sequence (DNA): TGTGCCAGCAGCCGCGGGGGGGACGCGAACACCGGGGAGCTGTTTTTT. It is translated as CASSRGGDANTGELFF.

The chain has TRBV5-1 and TRBJ2-7, with D perhaps matching TRBD2 (7 bases). This CDR3 comprises 15 residues. CDR1 SGHRS and CDR2 YFSETQ come from the germline V gene. Trimming cost V 5 bases and J 1 base, with 16 bases left between them. The CDR3 sequence: CASSPGGGRSYEQYF. DNA of the CDR3: TGCGCCAGCAGTCCGGGGGGCGGGCGGTCCTACGAGCAGTACTTC.

J is TRBJ1-2 and V is TRBV28; possibly TRBD1 for D (6 bases). V lost 5 bases and J 3 bases, leaving 13 bases between the germline ends. Germline V gene sequence: CDR1 MDHEN, CDR2 SYDVKM. This CDR3 has 14 residues. The CDR3 loop is CASSPSDRYYGYTF. CDR3 DNA: TGTGCCAGCAGTCCCTCAGACAGGTACTATGGCTACACCTTC.

At least ten counts were recorded for this clonotype. V usage is TRBV4-2 and J usage is TRBJ2-3; tentatively, D is TRBD2 (6 bases). Germline CDR1 LGHNA, CDR2 YNFKEQ. The V gene lost 4 bases and the J gene lost 0 bases, with 11 bases spanning the gap. The CDR3 loop spans 15 amino acids. The CDR3 loop is CASSRGRTSTDTQYF. Written as DNA, the CDR3 is TGTGCCAGCAGCCGGGGGAGGACTAGCACAGATACGCAGTATTTT.

There are many counts of this clonotype. The CDR3 spells CASSPFYRSDYEQYF. CDR3 in DNA: TGTGCCAGCAGCCCCTTTTATAGATCCGATTACGAGCAGTACTTC. The chain employs TRBV7-8 and TRBJ2-7; D is uncertain. Trimming removed 5 bases from V and 4 bases from J, with 18 bases in between. Germline CDR1 and CDR2: SGHVS and FQNEAQ. The CDR3 extends over 15 amino acids.

Ten or more counts support this clonotype. This sequence joins TRBV5-1 and TRBJ2-5; 12 nucleotides align to TRBD2. J gave up 5 bases and V 0 bases, and 8 bases lay outside the gene matches. Germline V gene data show CDR1 as SGHRS and CDR2 as YFSETQ. The CDR3 has 17 amino acids. The CDR3 DNA follows: TGCGCCAGCAGCTTGGGACTAGCGGGGGCCCCTGGCGAGACCCAGTACTTC. This codes for CASSLGLAGAPGETQYF. The complete variable domain, with remaining parts taken from reference TRBV5-1 and TRBJ2-5, reads KAGVTQTPRYLIKTRGQQVTLSCSPISGHRSVSWYQQTPGQGLQFLFEYFSETQRNKGNFPGRFSGRQFSNSRSEMNVSTLELGDSALYLCASSLGLAGAPGETQYFGPGTRLLVL.

A few counts support this clonotype. This chain connects TRBV18 to TRBJ2-1; 9 bases are shared with TRBD1. The CDR3 has 17 residues. The germline V gene has CDR1 KGHSH and CDR2 LQKENI. J was trimmed by 6 bases and V by 2 bases; bases with no gene match: 11. The chain's CDR3 is CASSPSQGTGLINEQFF. The CDR3 DNA follows: TGTGCCAGCTCACCATCCCAAGGGACAGGGCTAATCAATGAGCAGTTCTTC.

In its sample, this clonotype was seen many times. One end of the junction fails to match germline, which may point to a read error. The chain is built from TRBV7-7 and TRBJ1-5; TRBD1 matches at 7 bases. The CDR3 extends over 19 amino acids. Germline-derived CDR1 and CDR2 are SSHAT and FNYEAQ (reference sequence). The CDR3 here is CASSQQSHKTGEGNQPQHF. The CDR3 DNA follows: TGTGCTAGCAGCCAACAGTCCCATAAAACAGGGGAGGGCAATCAGCCCCAGCATTTT.

This chain joins TRBV5-6 and TRBJ2-3; D call uncertain. Looked up from germline, CDR1 is SGHDT and CDR2 is YYEEEE. Trimming pared 3 bases from V and 0 bases from J, leaving 11 bases between. The CDR3 spans 15 residues. DNA for the CDR3: TGTGCCAGCAGCTCGCTTTCTGCAAGCACAGATACGCAGTATTTT. Protein sequence: CASSSLSASTDTQYF. Full variable domain (rest looked up from reference TRBV5-6 and TRBJ2-3): DAGVTQSPTHLIKTRGQQVTLRCSPKSGHDTVSWYQQALGQGPQFIFQYYEEEERQRGNFPDRFSGHQFPNYSSELNVNALLLGDSALYLCASSSLSASTDTQYFGPGTRLTVL.

This clonotype was recorded only once. The rearrangement links TRBV5-1 to TRBJ2-6; D uncertain. This CDR3 has 15 amino acids. V was shortened by 1 base and J by 3 bases, with 8 bases between the two germline ends. Per the germline V gene, CDR1 is SGHRS and CDR2 is YFSETQ. The CDR3 nucleotides are TGCGCCAGCAGCTTGCGAGGAATTGGGGCCAACGTCCTGACTTTC. This translates into CASSLRGIGANVLTF.

This clonotype was seen a few times. The rearrangement joins TRBV20-1 to TRBJ2-1; no firm D call. CDR1 DFQATT and CDR2 SNEGSKA come from the germline V gene (reference sequence). The CDR3 runs 12 residues. V was clipped by 1 base and J by 7 bases, with 8 bases between them. The CDR3 DNA reads TGCAGTGCTAGAGGTGGCCGGAATGAGCAGTTCTTC. It codes for CSARGGRNEQFF.

The chain combines TRBV5-1 with TRBJ1-1; TRBD1 aligns across 7 bases. CDR3 size: 14 residues. The V segment lost 1 base and the J segment 5 bases; nucleotides outside the gene matches: 5. In germline, CDR1 is SGHRS, CDR2 YFSETQ. The CDR3 DNA reads as TGCGCCAGCAGCTTGCAAGGGGGCGGAACTGAAGCTTTCTTT. Encoded protein: CASSLQGGGTEAFF.

The V gene is TRBV5-1, the J gene TRBJ2-1; 13 bases line up with TRBD2. Germline CDR1 SGHRS, CDR2 YFSETQ. J gave up 8 bases and V 1 base, and 3 bases lay outside the gene matches. There are 15 residues in the CDR3. The CDR3 DNA is TGCGCCAGCAGCTTGACACTAGCGGGGGGGGATGAGCAGTTCTTC. It encodes CASSLTLAGGDEQFF.

The sample holds many counts of this clonotype. The chain uses TRBV20-1 and TRBJ1-1; possible D gene TRBD1, 5 bases. The germline CDR1 and CDR2 sequences are DFQATT and SNEGSKA (reference sequence). This CDR3 has 16 residues. V lost 5 bases, J lost 3 bases, and 22 bases lay in between. CDR3 DNA: TGCAGTGCTCCTTCAACGGGCCTCCGAGGGGACACTGAAGCTTTCTTT. Its translation: CSAPSTGLRGDTEAFF.

This clonotype was counted between two and nine times. The rearrangement joins TRBV7-9 to TRBJ2-3; 11 nucleotides line up with TRBD2. After removal of 5 bases from V and 0 bases from J, the junction contained 4 bases not matched to a gene. The V gene's germline CDR1 is SEHNR and CDR2 FQNEAQ (reference sequence). There are 16 residues in the CDR3. Here the CDR3 DNA reads TGTGCCAGCAGCCAAGGGACTAGCGGAAGCACAGATACGCAGTATTTT. Its protein is CASSQGTSGSTDTQYF.

This clonotype occurred a few times. V gene TRBV7-8 combines with J gene TRBJ1-5, with D uncertain. V lost 5 bases, J lost 0 bases, and 11 bases lay in between. From germline, CDR1 is SGHVS and CDR2 FQNEAQ. CDR3 size: 15 residues. CDR3 loop: CASSPSRNSNQPQHF. The CDR3 nucleotides are TGTGCCAGCAGCCCCTCCAGGAATAGCAATCAGCCCCAGCATTTT.

This clonotype was found many times. The chain joins TRBV7-8 to TRBJ1-5, with D perhaps TRBD1 (6 bases). V was trimmed by 5 bases and J by 4 bases, leaving 12 bases between them. Germline V CDR1 and CDR2: SGHVS, FQNEAQ. The CDR3 runs 14 residues. DNA for the CDR3: TGTGCCAGCAGCAGCGGACAGTTTAATCAGCCCCAGCATTTT. It codes for CASSSGQFNQPQHF.

In its sample, this clonotype was seen many times. The CDR3 reads CASSQAGKSYEQYF. The CDR3, as DNA: TGCGCCAGCAGCCAAGCGGGGAAAAGCTACGAGCAGTACTTC. This chain links TRBV4-3 with TRBJ2-7, with D possibly being TRBD2 (5 bases). Germline CDR1 is LGHNA and CDR2 is YSLEER. Trimming removed 1 base from V and 3 bases from J, with 10 bases in between. CDR3 length: 14 amino acids.

This sequence joins TRBV20-1 and TRBJ1-1, with D unclear. Trimming pared 0 bases from V and 2 bases from J, leaving 19 bases between. The germline V gene encodes CDR1 DFQATT and CDR2 SNEGSKA (reference sequence). The CDR3 consists of 17 residues. In nucleotides, the CDR3 is TGCAGTGCTAGAGATGTAGGCGGAAAGAGAGGAAACACTGAAGCTTTCTTT. The encoded protein is CSARDVGGKRGNTEAFF.

This clonotype was seen many times. This sequence joins TRBV25-1 and TRBJ2-5; tentatively, D is TRBD1 (6 bases). Germline-derived CDR1 and CDR2 are MGHDK and SYGVNS. The CDR3 sequence is 13 residues long. Deletions cut 9 bases from V and 3 bases from J, with 14 bases between. The CDR3 sequence is CARVQGSEETQYF. CDR3 DNA: TGTGCCAGGGTACAGGGATCAGAAGAGACCCAGTACTTC.

This clonotype was counted ten times or more. This chain connects TRBV12-3 or TRBV12-4 to TRBJ1-2, with unresolved D. The CDR3 runs 14 residues. V was trimmed by 6 bases and J by 3 bases, leaving 14 bases between them. The CDR3 coding sequence is TGTGCCAGCAGGATCCTAACTGGGGACTATGGCTACACCTTC. Encoded protein: CASRILTGDYGYTF.

The V and J genes are TRBV20-1 and TRBJ2-7; a possible D gene is TRBD2 (7 bases). V was cut by 6 bases and J by 2 bases, with 26 bases left in between. The CDR3 sequence is 17 residues long. Germline CDR1 is DFQATT and CDR2 is SNEGSKA (reference sequence). CDR3 sequence (DNA): TGCAGTGCCCCTGGGGGGCTAGCGGTAGAATTTACCTACGAGCAGTACTTC. Translated: CSAPGGLAVEFTYEQYF.

The rearrangement joins TRBV5-6 to TRBJ1-2; the D gene is possibly TRBD1 (5 bases). Looked up from germline, CDR1 is SGHDT and CDR2 is YYEEEE. CDR3 size: 15 residues. V was trimmed by 3 bases and J by 0 bases, leaving 12 bases between them. CDR3 bases: TGTGCCAGCAGCTCGTACAGGAGGACTAACTATGGCTACACCTTC. Its protein product is CASSSYRRTNYGYTF. The full variable domain, rest sourced from reference TRBV5-6 and TRBJ1-2, is DAGVTQSPTHLIKTRGQQVTLRCSPKSGHDTVSWYQQALGQGPQFIFQYYEEEERQRGNFPDRFSGHQFPNYSSELNVNALLLGDSALYLCASSSYRRTNYGYTFGSGTRLTVV.

This clonotype has at least ten counts. The chain uses TRBV28 and TRBJ2-7; D remains unclear. The CDR3 runs to 14 residues. CDR1 MDHEN and CDR2 SYDVKM come from the germline V gene. Between the trimmed V and J ends, which lost 5 bases and 6 bases, there was a span of 17 bases. This chain's CDR3 is CASSTLSSPSEQYF. The CDR3 region has the DNA TGTGCCAGCAGTACCCTTAGCAGCCCGAGCGAGCAGTACTTC.

J is TRBJ2-4 and V is TRBV11-2; tentative D call: TRBD2 (6 bases). The germline V gene has CDR1 SGHAT and CDR2 FQNNGV. This CDR3 is 19 amino acids long. Trimming stripped 1 base from V and 0 bases from J, with 19 bases between. CDR3 sequence: CASSLGSGGVTLAKNIQYF. The CDR3 DNA sequence: TGTGCCAGCAGCTTAGGGAGCGGCGGGGTGACTCTAGCCAAAAACATTCAGTACTTC.